These 23 T cell receptor beta chains were all obtained from the same sample, sequenced in a study of shared clonotypes between healthy human individuals. Libraries were prepared by immunoSEQ multiplex PCR; TCRdb keeps only in-frame clonotypes and omits some of them. The sample consists of around 560,000 clones, 90% to 95% of them appearing once. CD45RO-negative cells were positively selected for CCR7, leaving out terminally differentiated effector memory CD45RA+ cells. Sequencing was done on a sample of naive CD8+ T cells sorted from blood. These receptors all come from a woman between 25 and 40 years old in good health.

The chain links TRBV30 to TRBJ2-7; D possibly matches TRBD1 or TRBD2 (6 bases each). The germline V gene encodes CDR1 GTSNPN and CDR2 SVGIG (reference sequence). V was shortened by 1 base and J by 4 bases, with 14 bases between the two germline ends. The CDR3 covers 14 residues. The CDR3 nucleotides read TGTGCCTGGAGTGCGTTGGGGGGCATATACGAGCAGTACTTC. Translating gives CAWSALGGIYEQYF.

The chain recombines TRBV7-9 with TRBJ2-5; 9 bases map to TRBD2. CDR3 length: 15 residues. The germline V gene encodes CDR1 SEHNR and CDR2 FQNEAQ (reference sequence). V gave up 6 bases and J gave up 3 bases; unmatched junction bases: 8. The CDR3 DNA follows: TGTGCCAGCAGTGAAACTAGCGGGCGAGAAGAGACCCAGTACTTC. This codes for CASSETSGREETQYF. The full variable domain, its missing parts supplied by reference TRBV7-9 and TRBJ2-5, is DTGVSQNPRHKITKRGQNVTFRCDPISEHNRLYWYRQTLGQGPEFLTYFQNEAQLEKSRLLSDRFSAERPKGSFSTLEIQRTEQGDSAMYLCASSETSGREETQYFGPGTRLLVL.

This clone was detected once. Here the CDR3 DNA reads TGCGCCAGCAGCCAAGATTCGGGGAGCGGCGAGCAGTACTTC. Translation gives CASSQDSGSGEQYF. This chain uses TRBV4-1 with TRBJ2-7, with D tentatively TRBD2 (5 bases). Germline-derived CDR1 and CDR2 are MGHRA and YSYEKL. The ends were cut back, 0 bases at V and 6 bases at J, with 12 bases in the middle. There are 14 residues in the CDR3.

This sequence joins TRBV9 and TRBJ2-7; D assignment may be TRBD1 or TRBD2 (6 bases each). The CDR3 is made up of 15 amino acids. V lost 4 bases and J lost 1, with 15 bases in between. Germline V gene sequence: CDR1 SGDLS, CDR2 YYNGEE. CDR3 in amino acids: CASSPMGGRSYEQYF. The CDR3 region has the DNA TGTGCCAGCAGCCCGATGGGGGGCCGGTCCTACGAGCAGTACTTC.

The genes are TRBV11-2 and TRBJ2-7; possibly TRBD2 for D (5 bases). Between the trimmed V and J ends, which lost 5 bases and 0 bases, there was a span of 5 bases. The CDR3 runs 12 residues. From germline, CDR1 is SGHAT and CDR2 FQNNGV. The CDR3 DNA reads as TGTGCCAGCAGCGGGAGCTCCTACGAGCAGTACTTC. As protein: CASSGSSYEQYF.

This sequence joins TRBV7-3 and TRBJ2-1, with TRBD1 matching over 10 bases. In germline, CDR1 is SGHTA, CDR2 FQGTGA. This CDR3 is built from 16 residues. Trimming removed 4 bases from V and 4 bases from J; junction bases left unmatched: 7. CDR3 coding DNA: TGTGCCAGCAGCTCGGGGACAGGGGTTGGGTACAATGAGCAGTTCTTC. This sequence encodes CASSSGTGVGYNEQFF.

The chain carries TRBV4-2 and TRBJ2-7, with 7 bases matching TRBD2. The CDR3 totals 15 residues. V was pared by 2 bases and J by 0 bases, with 4 bases of the junction left unmatched. Germline V gives CDR1 LGHNA, CDR2 YNFKEQ. CDR3 sequence reads: CASSQQRDGSYEQYF. Here the CDR3 DNA reads TGTGCCAGCAGCCAACAGCGGGACGGCTCCTACGAGCAGTACTTC.

V usage is TRBV16 and J usage is TRBJ2-1; no definite D call. Germline V gives CDR1 KGHSY, CDR2 FQNENV. The CDR3 contains 14 residues. The V and J ends lost 0 bases and 4 bases respectively, with 7 bases between them. For the CDR3, the DNA is TGTGCCAGCAGCCAATCTGGGCGGTACAATGAGCAGTTCTTC. This encodes CASSQSGRYNEQFF.

In this sample, this clone turned up once. A read error may account for a junction end that differs from germline. The genes are TRBV5-6 and TRBJ2-1; D gene ambiguous. The CDR3 is 15 amino acids. The germline CDR1 and CDR2 sequences are SGHDT and YYEEEE. CDR3: CASTLSAASYNEQFF. In DNA, the CDR3 is TGTGCCAGCACCTTGAGCGCCGCTTCCTACAATGAGCAGTTCTTC.

The CDR3 loop is CASSDDGFPYEQYF. The DNA of the CDR3 is TGCGCCAGCAGTGACGACGGATTCCCCTACGAGCAGTACTTC. The rearrangement joins TRBV10-1 to TRBJ2-5; unclear D gene. The closer fit of TRBJ2-7 to the DNA end suggests the J call may be wrong. Germline CDR1 is WNHNN and CDR2 is SYGVQD (reference sequence). The CDR3 covers 14 residues.

The gene calls are TRBV11-2 and TRBJ1-1, with D possibly matching TRBD1 (6 bases). Between the trimmed V and J ends, which lost 5 bases and 8 bases, there was a span of 15 bases. The CDR3 contains 13 residues. Looked up from germline, CDR1 is SGHAT and CDR2 is FQNNGV. The CDR3 region is CASSPGLQGEAFF. CDR3 DNA sequence: TGTGCCAGCAGCCCGGGGTTACAGGGAGAAGCTTTCTTT. Full variable domain (rest looked up from reference TRBV11-2 and TRBJ1-1): EAGVAQSPRYKIIEKRQSVAFWCNPISGHATLYWYQQILGQGPKLLIQFQNNGVVDDSQLPKDRFSAERLKGVDSTLKIQPAKLEDSAVYLCASSPGLQGEAFFGQGTRLTVV.

In the case of this clone: Other nucleotide sequences in the sample specify the same CDR3. V gene TRBV9 combines with J gene TRBJ2-1; D is undetermined. The V gene's germline CDR1 is SGDLS and CDR2 YYNGEE. The V end lost 3 bases, the J end lost 9 bases, and 4 bases lay between the germline ends. The CDR3 sequence is 10 residues long. The CDR3: CASSGPEQFF. Here the CDR3 DNA reads TGTGCCAGCAGCGGGCCTGAGCAGTTCTTC.

The chain combines TRBV11-2 with TRBJ2-1; 12 bases are a match to TRBD1. J was trimmed by 7 bases and V by 2 bases; bases with no gene match: 6. The length of the CDR3 is 16 residues. CDR1 and CDR2 from the germline V gene are SGHAT and FQNNGV. The CDR3 loop reads CASSLYGTGGWNEQFF. The DNA of the CDR3 is TGTGCCAGCAGCTTATACGGGACAGGGGGCTGGAATGAGCAGTTCTTC.

V usage is TRBV29-1 and J usage is TRBJ2-5; 9 nucleotides line up with TRBD1. The J call is in doubt because the DNA end fits TRBJ2-7 better. The CDR3 has 14 residues. Germline CDR1 is SQVTM and CDR2 is ANQGSEA. CDR3 sequence reads: CSVEDGTGKYEQYF. The DNA of the CDR3 is TGCAGCGTTGAAGACGGGACAGGGAAATACGAGCAGTACTTC.

This clone was picked up one time. V and J are TRBV6-1 and TRBJ2-1; D possibly corresponds to TRBD1 (6 bases). V lost 2 bases and J lost 2, with 16 bases in between. This CDR3 has 17 amino acids. Germline V gives CDR1 MNHNS, CDR2 SASEGT. CDR3 in DNA: TGTGCCAGCAGTGAAAATTTATTGAGGGGGACCTACAATGAGCAGTTCTTC. This encodes CASSENLLRGTYNEQFF.

The chain couples TRBV27 to TRBJ1-1; 12 nucleotides line up with TRBD1. The germline gives CDR1 MNHEY, CDR2 SMNVEV (reference sequence). The CDR3 spans 15 residues. After removal of 5 bases from V and 7 bases from J, the junction contained 8 bases not matched to a gene. Written as DNA, the CDR3 is TGTGCCAGCAGTGCTTGGGACAGGGGGCTTGGTGAAGCTTTCTTT. This gives the protein CASSAWDRGLGEAFF.

V and J are TRBV27 and TRBJ1-1; D is uncertain. Germline CDR1 reads MNHEY; CDR2 reads SMNVEV (reference sequence). The CDR3 loop spans 14 amino acids. V lost 7 bases and J 3 bases, leaving 15 bases between the germline ends. CDR3 residues: CASNVLGGDTEAFF. The CDR3 DNA is TGTGCCAGCAATGTCCTCGGTGGAGACACTGAAGCTTTCTTT.

CDR3 amino acids: CASSSSRNSGANVLTF. DNA for the CDR3: TGTGCCAGCAGTTCCTCACGGAACTCTGGGGCCAACGTCCTGACTTTC. The rearrangement joins TRBV28 to TRBJ2-6; D ambiguous. V dropped 4 bases and J dropped 0 bases, with 10 bases sitting between them. Germline lookup yields CDR1 MDHEN and CDR2 SYDVKM. The CDR3 length is 16 residues. The full variable domain, rest sourced from reference TRBV28 and TRBJ2-6, is DVKVTQSSRYLVKRTGEKVFLECVQDMDHENMFWYRQDPGLGLRLIYFSYDVKMKEKGDIPEGYSVSREKKERFSLILESASTNQTSMYLCASSSSRNSGANVLTFGAGSRLTVL.

The CDR3 DNA follows: TGTGCCAGAAGCCAGGGCTCGGGAAACACCATATATTTT. Its protein product is CARSQGSGNTIYF. This chain connects TRBV28 to TRBJ1-3; TRBD1 might be the D (5 bases). This CDR3 contains 13 residues. In germline, CDR1 is MDHEN, CDR2 SYDVKM. V dropped 9 bases and J dropped 4 bases, with 13 bases sitting between them.

The chain is built from TRBV19 and TRBJ2-7, with D perhaps being TRBD1 or TRBD2 (5 bases each). Trimming stripped 5 bases from V and 0 bases from J, with 11 bases between. The germline V gene has CDR1 LNHDA and CDR2 SQIVND (reference sequence). CDR3 length equals 14 residues. CDR3 in DNA: TGTGCCAGTAGTGACCGGGACCGCTCCTACGAGCAGTACTTC. Translation: CASSDRDRSYEQYF.

The chain couples TRBV19 to TRBJ2-1; D not resolved. V dropped 0 bases and J dropped 3 bases, with 12 bases sitting between them. The CDR3 has 16 amino acids. Germline CDR1 and CDR2: LNHDA and SQIVND (reference sequence). CDR3 loop: CASSIDLEVGYNEQFF. CDR3 in DNA: TGTGCCAGTAGTATAGACCTAGAGGTGGGCTACAATGAGCAGTTCTTC.

The chain links TRBV7-9 to TRBJ2-1; D is possibly TRBD2 (6 bases). The germline CDR1 and CDR2 sequences are SEHNR and FQNEAQ (reference sequence). With 1 base removed from V and 4 bases from J, the gap between germline ends came to 11 bases. CDR3 length equals 15 residues. This CDR3 reads CASSLVAGLYNEQFF. CDR3 coding DNA: TGTGCCAGCAGCTTAGTGGCGGGGCTTTACAATGAGCAGTTCTTC.

The V call is TRBV6-1, the J call TRBJ1-2, with D possibly being TRBD1 (6 bases). Trimming removed 2 bases at V and 4 bases at J, with 14 bases between. CDR1 and CDR2 from the germline V gene are MNHNS and SASEGT. The CDR3 consists of 15 residues. CDR3 in DNA: TGTGCCAGCAGTGAAACAGGGTTGAGTAGCTATGGCTACACCTTC. It specifies CASSETGLSSYGYTF.